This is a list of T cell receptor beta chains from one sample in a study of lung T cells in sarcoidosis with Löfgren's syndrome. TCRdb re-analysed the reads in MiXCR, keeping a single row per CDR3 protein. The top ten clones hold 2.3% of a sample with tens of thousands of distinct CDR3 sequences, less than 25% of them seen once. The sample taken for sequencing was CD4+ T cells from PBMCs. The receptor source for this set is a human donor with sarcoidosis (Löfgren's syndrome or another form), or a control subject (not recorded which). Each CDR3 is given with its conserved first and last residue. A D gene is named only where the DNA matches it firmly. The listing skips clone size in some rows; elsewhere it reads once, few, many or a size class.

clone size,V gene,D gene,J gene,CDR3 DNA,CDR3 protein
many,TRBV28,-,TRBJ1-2,TGTGCCAGCAGTCCATGGGGGCGGGGCCCTTATGGCTACACCTTC,CASSPWGRGPYGYTF
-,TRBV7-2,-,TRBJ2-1,TGTGCCAGCAGCTTAGAAGGGCAGTTCTTC,CASSLEGQFF
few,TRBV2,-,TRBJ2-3,TGTGCCGGAACATCGGATTCAGGGGTCCCAGATACGCAGTATTTT,CAGTSDSGVPDTQYF
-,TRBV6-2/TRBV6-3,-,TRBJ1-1,TGTGCCAGTGCTCCGACAGTGAACACTGAAGCTTTATTT,CASAPTVNTEALF
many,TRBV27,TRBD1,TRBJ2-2,TGTGCCAAGACGGACAGGGACGGCACCGGGGAGCTGTTTTTT,CAKTDRDGTGELFF
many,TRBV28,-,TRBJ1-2,TGTGCCAGCAGTAGAACGGATAACCCTTATGGCTACACCTTC,CASSRTDNPYGYTF
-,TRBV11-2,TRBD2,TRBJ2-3,TGTGCCAGCAGCCCCTTTCGGAGCGGGAGCTCAGATACGCAGTATTTT,CASSPFRSGSSDTQYF
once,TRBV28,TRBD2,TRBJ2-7,TGTGCCAGCAGATATAGCGGGAGGGGTGGCGAGCAGTACTTC,CASRYSGRGGEQYF
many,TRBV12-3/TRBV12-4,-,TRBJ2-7,TGTGCCAGCAGTTTAAAGGGGAGCTCCTACGAGCAGTACTTC,CASSLKGSSYEQYF
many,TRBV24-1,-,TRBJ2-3,TGTGCCACCAGTGACTCTGGTCGCACAGATACGCAGTATTTT,CATSDSGRTDTQYF
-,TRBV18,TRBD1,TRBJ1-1,TGTGCCAGCTCACAACAGGGGGCCGAAACTCAAGCTTTCTTT,CASSQQGAETQAFF
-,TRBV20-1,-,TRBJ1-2,TGCAGTACGCCGAGACAAACATCTAACTATGGCTACACCTTC,CSTPRQTSNYGYTF
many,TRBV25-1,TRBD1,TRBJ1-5,TGTGCCAGCAGCTCCGCCCATAACGCCGGGACAGGGCCCGGTCAGCCCCAGCATTTT,CASSSAHNAGTGPGQPQHF
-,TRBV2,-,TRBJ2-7,TGTGCCAGCAGTGAATTGGGGTGGGAGCGAACCTACGAGCAGTACTTC,CASSELGWERTYEQYF
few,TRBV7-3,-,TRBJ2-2,TGTGCCAGCAGCTTGGAGGGGAAGACGGCCGGGGAGCTGTTTTTT,CASSLEGKTAGELFF
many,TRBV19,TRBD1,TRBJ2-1,TGTGCCAGTACCCCCGTTGGGACAGGGAACTACAATGAGCAGTTCTTC,CASTPVGTGNYNEQFF
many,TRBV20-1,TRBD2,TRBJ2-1,TGCAGTGCTGTCCTAGCGGGAGTAGGAGAGCAGTTCTTC,CSAVLAGVGEQFF
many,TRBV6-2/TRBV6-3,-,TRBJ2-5,TGTGCCAGCAGTTACTTCGGCCAGCCACAAGAGACCCAGTACTTC,CASSYFGQPQETQYF
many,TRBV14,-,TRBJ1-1,TGTGCCAGCAGCAAAGTGAACACTGAAGCTTTCTTT,CASSKVNTEAFF
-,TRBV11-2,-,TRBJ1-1,TGTGCCAGCAGCTTAGTGTGGTACACTGAAGCTTTCTTT,CASSLVWYTEAFF
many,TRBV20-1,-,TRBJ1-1,TGCAGTGCTCACTTGGACAGACAGAACACTGAAGCTTTCTTT,CSAHLDRQNTEAFF
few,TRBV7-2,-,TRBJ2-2,TGTGCCAGCAGCTTAGTATTCCCGAACACCGGGGAGCTGTTTTTT,CASSLVFPNTGELFF
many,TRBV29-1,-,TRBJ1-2,TGCAGCGTTGAGGCTCTCGACAGCCTCTATGGCTACACCTTC,CSVEALDSLYGYTF
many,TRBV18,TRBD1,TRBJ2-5,TGTGCCAGCACCGGGACAGGCGAAGAGACCCAGTACTTC,CASTGTGEETQYF
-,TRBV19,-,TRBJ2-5,TGTGCCAGTAGTGATTGGAGTTCAGAGACCCAGTACTTC,CASSDWSSETQYF
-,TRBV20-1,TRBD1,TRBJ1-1,TGCAGGGAAAAGACAGGGGCAAACACTGAAGCTTTCTTT,CREKTGANTEAFF
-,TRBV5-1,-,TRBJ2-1,TGCGCCAGCAGGTTCGGTAGCGGCTCCTACAATGAGCAGTTCTTC,CASRFGSGSYNEQFF
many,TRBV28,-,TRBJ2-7,TGTGCCAGCGTTCGGACAGTCTCCTACGAGCAGTACTTC,CASVRTVSYEQYF
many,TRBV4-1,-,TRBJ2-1,TGCGCCAGCAGCCAAGATGGGGGGACAAACTCCTACAATGAGCAGTTCTTC,CASSQDGGTNSYNEQFF
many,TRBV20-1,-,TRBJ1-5,TGCAGTGCTGACGATAGGGGGTTAAAAGTACAGCCCCAGCATTTT,CSADDRGLKVQPQHF